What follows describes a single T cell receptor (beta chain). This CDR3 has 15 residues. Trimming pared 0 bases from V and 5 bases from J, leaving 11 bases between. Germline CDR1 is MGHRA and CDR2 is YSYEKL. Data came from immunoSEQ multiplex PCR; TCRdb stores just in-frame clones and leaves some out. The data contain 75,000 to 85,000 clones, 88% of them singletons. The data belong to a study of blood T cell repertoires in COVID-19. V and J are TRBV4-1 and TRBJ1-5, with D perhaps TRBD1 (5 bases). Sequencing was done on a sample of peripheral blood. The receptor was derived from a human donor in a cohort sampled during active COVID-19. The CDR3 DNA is TGCGCCAGCAGCCAAGATGGGCAGGGTTATCAGCCCCAGCATTTT. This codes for CASSQDGQGYQPQHF.